This passage covers 9 T cell receptor gamma chains from one sample sequenced in a study of γδ T cells in repeated Plasmodium falciparum infection. Vgamma9/Vdelta2+ and Vdelta2-negative gammadelta T cells were flow-sorted from PBMC for bulk sequencing. TCRdb fed the multiplex PCR reads into CATT to redo clone calling. The sample contains around 25,000 gamma-chain clones, less than 3.5% of which appear only once. Sequenced material: gamma-delta T cells from blood. All receptors come from a pool of human donors (malaria-infected and uninfected, not separated).

This clone was observed a handful of times. It is likely a read error: a sequence one base away is far more abundant. The sample contains more than one DNA sequence encoding this CDR3. This sequence joins TRGV9 and TRGJ1 or TRGJ2. The J gene is absent in TCRdb and was assigned here via DNA matching to germline. The length of the CDR3 is 20 residues. Germline V gives CDR1 GITISATS, CDR2 ISYDGTV (reference sequence). V shed 5 bases, J shed 7 bases, and the junction held 32 bases outside the gene matches. The CDR3 sequence: CALWGLNISPPTLDCYKKLF. CDR3 nucleotide sequence: TGTGCCTTGTGGGGACTGAATATATCTCCTCCTACCTTGGATTGCTATAAGAAACTCTTT.

This clone was seen many times. For this DNA, TCRdb reports the protein of a much larger clone, which diverges at residue 10, most likely from a read error; the protein presented here is translated directly from the DNA. The CDR3 protein is CALWEVPSYEKLF. The CDR3, as DNA: TGTGCCTTGTGGGAGGTGCCGAGTTATGAGAAACTCTTT. The chain uses TRGV9 and TRGJ1 or TRGJ2. In the absence of a J gene in TCRdb, the DNA was matched to germline to assign it here. The CDR3 sequence is 13 residues long. Germline CDR1 is GITISATS and CDR2 is ISYDGTV (reference sequence).

This clone has at least ten counts. The protein TCRdb lists belongs to a much larger clone and differs from this DNA's translation at residue 10, which points to a read error; the protein shown is made from the DNA. J is TRGJ1 or TRGJ2 and V is TRGV9. Germline V gives CDR1 GITISATS, CDR2 ISYDGTV (reference sequence). CDR3 size: 12 residues. CDR3 in amino acids: CALWEDYYKELF. CDR3 DNA sequence: TGTGCCTTGTGGGAAGATTATTATAAGGAACTCTTT.

This clone has at least ten counts. This DNA translates differently at residue 5 from the TCRdb protein, which is that of a much larger clone; a read error is likely, and the protein shown is the DNA's own translation. This chain uses TRGV9 with TRGJ1 or TRGJ2. The CDR3 totals 12 residues. Germline CDR1 reads GITISATS; CDR2 reads ISYDGTV (reference sequence). With 5 bases clipped from V and 3 bases from J, the junction kept 4 bases outside the gene matches. The CDR3 DNA sequence: TGTGCCTTGTGGGGGGTTTATTATAAGAAACTCTTT. As protein: CALWGVYYKKLF.

This clone showed up many times. The protein in TCRdb stems from a much larger clone and differs at residue 3 from this DNA's translation, likely a read error; here the protein is translated from the DNA. V is TRGV2 and J is TRGJP2. Assignment of the J gene here rests on matching the DNA to germline, because TCRdb gives none. The CDR3 covers 12 residues. Per germline, CDR1 EGSNGY and CDR2 YDSYNSKV. The CDR3 here is CAAWDGPWIKTF. The CDR3 DNA reads as TGTGCCGCCTGGGACGGGCCTTGGATCAAGACGTTT.

No J gene was assigned, while the V gene was called as TRGV2. Germline CDR1 EGSNGY, CDR2 YDSYNSKV. This CDR3 contains 13 residues. For the CDR3, the DNA is TGTGCCACCTGGGACCTCTTTGGTTGGTTCAAGACATTT. Its protein is CATWDLFGWFKTF.

This clone was counted a few times. TCRdb pairs this DNA with a much larger clone's protein that differs at residue 5, likely a read error; the protein shown was translated from the DNA. J is TRGJ1 or TRGJ2 and V is TRGV3. Here the J gene came from matching the DNA to germline, since TCRdb omits it. Germline lookup yields CDR1 VTNTFY and CDR2 YDVSTARD (reference sequence). The V segment lost 6 bases and the J segment 3 bases; nucleotides outside the gene matches: 14. CDR3 length: 15 amino acids. The DNA of the CDR3 is TGTGCCACCTGGAACGTAGGCCCCCCTTATTATAAGAAACTCTTT. Translation: CATWNVGPPYYKKLF.

On this clone: The protein held in TCRdb is that of a much larger clone and does not match this DNA's translation at residue 9, likely because of a read error; the protein shown is translated from the DNA. No J gene was assigned, while the V gene was called as TRGV9. The CDR3 has 11 residues. Germline V gives CDR1 GITISATS, CDR2 ISYDGTV (reference sequence). The CDR3: CALWEVGKELF. The CDR3 DNA sequence: TGTGCCTTGTGGGAGGTCGGTAAGGAACTCTTT.

This clone came up many times. The translation of this DNA and the TCRdb protein of a much larger clone differ at residue 7, probably owing to a read error; the protein shown here is translated from the DNA. The gene calls are TRGV9 and TRGJ1 or TRGJ2. TCRdb is silent on the J gene; assignment here came from matching the DNA to germline. Per the germline V gene, CDR1 is GITISATS and CDR2 is ISYDGTV (reference sequence). The CDR3 has 15 amino acids. The V segment lost 1 base and the J segment 4 bases; nucleotides outside the gene matches: 10. For the CDR3, the DNA is TGTGCCTTGTGGGAGGTTGCTAGAACCTATTATAAGAAACTCTTT. The encoded protein is CALWEVARTYYKKLF.